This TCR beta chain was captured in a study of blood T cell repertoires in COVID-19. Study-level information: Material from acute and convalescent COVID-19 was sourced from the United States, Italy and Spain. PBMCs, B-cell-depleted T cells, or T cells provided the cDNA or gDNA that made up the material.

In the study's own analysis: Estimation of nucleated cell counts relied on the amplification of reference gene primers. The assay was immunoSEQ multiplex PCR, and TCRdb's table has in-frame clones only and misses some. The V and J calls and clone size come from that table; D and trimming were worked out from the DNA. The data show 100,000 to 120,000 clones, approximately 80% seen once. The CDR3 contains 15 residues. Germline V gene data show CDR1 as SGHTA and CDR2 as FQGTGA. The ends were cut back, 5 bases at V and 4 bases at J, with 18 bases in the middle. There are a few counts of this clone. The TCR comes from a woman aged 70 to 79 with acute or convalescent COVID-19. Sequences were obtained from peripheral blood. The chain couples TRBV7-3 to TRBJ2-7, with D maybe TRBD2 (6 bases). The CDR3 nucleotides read TGTGCCAGCAGCCTCAACGGAGGGCCGGGATACGAGCAGTACTTC. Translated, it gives CASSLNGGPGYEQYF.